This TCR beta chain was recorded in a study of CD8 T cells in Susac syndrome. Germline values: CDR1 SGHAT, CDR2 FQDESV (reference sequence). The CDR3 length is 14 residues. The V end was cut by 7 bases, the J end by 0 bases, with 9 bases between. Random-hexamer reverse transcription was applied to about 0.45 to 1 ug RNA. An immunoSEQ multiplex PCR amplified TCR beta CDR3 over 54 Vbeta and 13 Jbeta. MiXCR, applied by TCRdb to the immunoSEQ multiplex PCR reads, yields one record per CDR3 protein. The sample carries under 300,000 distinct CDR3 sequences, 90% to 96% recorded once. The sequence derives from a human donor with Susac syndrome. The chain recombines TRBV11-1 with TRBJ2-2; D may be TRBD1 (5 bases). The sequenced sample consisted of CD4+ T cells from PBMCs. CDR3 nucleotides: TGTGCCAGCAACCCGACAGCGAACACCGGGGAGCTGTTTTTT. Encoded protein: CASNPTANTGELFF.